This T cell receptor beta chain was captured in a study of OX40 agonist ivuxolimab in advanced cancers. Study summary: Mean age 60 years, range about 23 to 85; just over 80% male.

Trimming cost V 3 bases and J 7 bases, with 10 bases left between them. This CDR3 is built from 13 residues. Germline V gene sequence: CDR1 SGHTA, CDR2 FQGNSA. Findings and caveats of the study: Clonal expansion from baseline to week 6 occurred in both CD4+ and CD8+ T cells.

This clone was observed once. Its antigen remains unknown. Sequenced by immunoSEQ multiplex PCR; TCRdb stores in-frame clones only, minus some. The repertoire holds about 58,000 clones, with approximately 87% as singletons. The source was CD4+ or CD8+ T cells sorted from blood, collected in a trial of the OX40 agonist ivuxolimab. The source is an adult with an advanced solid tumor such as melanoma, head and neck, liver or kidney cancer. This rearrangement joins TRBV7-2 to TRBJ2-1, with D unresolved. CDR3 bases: TGTGCCAGCAGCTTCTCTGTCTGGAATGAGCAGTTCTTC. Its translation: CASSFSVWNEQFF.